These 25 T cell receptor beta chains share one sample of origin, sequenced in a study of blood T cell repertoires in COVID-19. Generated by immunoSEQ multiplex PCR, the TCRdb table keeps only in-frame clones and is missing some. The sample gives some 220,000 clones, more than 80% of which show up once; around 1.3% is in the top ten. Specimen: peripheral blood. The origin of the receptors is a woman in her 30s with COVID-19, enrolled during active disease.

The chain joins TRBV9 to TRBJ1-3, with 9 bases fitting TRBD1. Germline V gene lookup returns CDR1 SGDLS and CDR2 YYNGEE. The CDR3 is 17 residues long. J was trimmed by 3 bases and V by 1 base; bases with no gene match: 8. The CDR3 region has the DNA TGTGCCAGCAGCGTAAGCACAGGGGGCTTAGTTGGAAACACCATATATTTT. This translates into CASSVSTGGLVGNTIYF.

This clone was recorded only once. This chain links TRBV5-1 with TRBJ1-1; TRBD1 is a possible D gene (6 bases). CDR1 and CDR2 from the germline V gene are SGHRS and YFSETQ. V lost 2 bases to trimming and J lost 3 bases, with 14 bases between them. This CDR3 is built from 15 residues. The CDR3 DNA reads TGCGCCAGCAGCTTCTCTCTACAGGGACACACTGAAGCTTTCTTT. It yields the protein CASSFSLQGHTEAFF. Looking up the rest from reference TRBV5-1 and TRBJ1-1 gives the full variable domain: KAGVTQTPRYLIKTRGQQVTLSCSPISGHRSVSWYQQTPGQGLQFLFEYFSETQRNKGNFPGRFSGRQFSNSRSEMNVSTLELGDSALYLCASSFSLQGHTEAFFGQGTRLTVV.

With regard to this clone: The same CDR3 also results from other DNA sequences found in this sample. The rearrangement uses TRBV20-1 and TRBJ2-3; the D is unclear. Germline loops: CDR1 DFQATT, CDR2 SNEGSKA (reference sequence). Trimming left V 3 bases short and J 6 bases short, with 4 bases between. The CDR3 extends over 10 amino acids. For the CDR3, the DNA is TGCAGTGCTAGCAGGGATACGCAGTATTTT. Translating gives CSASRDTQYF.

The gene calls are TRBV12-2 and TRBJ1-1; the table's D call TRBD1 went unverified against the DNA. TRBV12-2 is given as a pseudogene. This CDR3 is 13 amino acids long. The CDR3 here is CASRPQDRSEAFF. CDR3 in DNA: TGTGCAAGTCGCCCACAGGACAGATCTGAAGCTTTCTTT.

This chain links TRBV6-2 or TRBV6-3 with TRBJ1-6; 8 positions match TRBD1. The V segment lost 2 bases and the J segment 9 bases; nucleotides outside the gene matches: 3. Germline V gene sequence: CDR1 MNHEY, CDR2 SVGEGT. The CDR3 sequence is 14 residues long. The CDR3 bases are TGTGCCAGCAGTTACCAGACAGGGGCTTCACCCCTCCACTTT. Protein product: CASSYQTGASPLHF.

The sample holds one count of this clone. The gene calls are TRBV9 and TRBJ2-7; 16 bases line up with TRBD2. V trimming: 4 bases; J trimming: 2 bases; junction bases outside the gene matches: 9. The CDR3 runs to 18 residues. Germline lookup yields CDR1 SGDLS and CDR2 YYNGEE. The CDR3 nucleotides are TGTGCCAGCAGCCCCGGGACTAGCGGGAGGGCTCGGACCTACGAGCAGTACTTC. Translation gives CASSPGTSGRARTYEQYF.

The chain employs TRBV29-1 and TRBJ1-4, with 7 bases matching TRBD1. CDR3 size: 14 residues. Looked up from germline, CDR1 is SQVTM and CDR2 is ANQGSEA. Trimming cost V 4 bases and J 8 bases; bases outside gene matches: 10. The CDR3 sequence is CSVGPSAGGEKLFF. As DNA, the CDR3 is TGCAGCGTTGGACCGAGTGCAGGGGGGGAAAAACTGTTTTTT.

This sequence joins TRBV7-9 and TRBJ2-6, with 9 positions matching TRBD2. This CDR3 is built from 16 residues. V shed 8 bases, J shed 0 bases, and the junction held 5 bases outside the gene matches. CDR1 is SEHNR and CDR2 is FQNEAQ in the germline V gene (reference sequence). Here the CDR3 reads CASPPAGGSGANVLTF. In DNA, the CDR3 is TGTGCCAGCCCCCCAGCGGGGGGCTCTGGGGCCAACGTCCTGACTTTC.

This chain connects TRBV7-3 to TRBJ2-5; weak D call: TRBD2 (5 bases). This CDR3 has 13 amino acids. The germline V gene has CDR1 SGHTA and CDR2 FQGTGA. Between the trimmed V and J ends, which lost 6 bases and 3 bases, there was a span of 11 bases. The CDR3 bases are TGTGCCAGCAGTAGGGAGTCCGAAGAGACCCAGTACTTC. It specifies CASSRESEETQYF.

V usage is TRBV6-6 and J usage is TRBJ2-3; TRBD2 matches 10 bases. The CDR3 has 15 amino acids. Germline V gene sequence: CDR1 MNHNY, CDR2 SVGAGI (reference sequence). V dropped 6 bases and J dropped 6; count of bases not matched to a gene: 9. In DNA, the CDR3 is TGTGCCAGCAGATTAGCGGGAGGACCTTTGGATACGCAGTATTTT. Translation gives CASRLAGGPLDTQYF.

The V gene is TRBV18, the J gene TRBJ1-2, with unresolved D. V was pared by 2 bases and J by 11 bases, with 12 bases between. Germline values: CDR1 KGHSH, CDR2 LQKENI. The CDR3 extends over 12 amino acids. The CDR3 is CASSPEAVGYTF. DNA of the CDR3: TGTGCCAGCTCACCAGAGGCTGTTGGGTACACCTTC.

This clone was counted a few times. The rearrangement links TRBV28 to TRBJ2-5, with TRBD2 identical over 9 bases. This CDR3 spans 18 amino acids. Germline V gene sequence: CDR1 MDHEN, CDR2 SYDVKM. Trimming took 3 bases from V and 0 from J; bases not matched to a gene: 11. CDR3 in amino acids: CASSFFSPRLADQETQYF. For the CDR3, the DNA is TGTGCCAGCAGTTTCTTTTCTCCGAGACTAGCGGACCAAGAGACCCAGTACTTC.

V usage is TRBV6-2 or TRBV6-3 and J usage is TRBJ2-3; tentatively, D is TRBD1 (5 bases). The V and J ends lost 5 bases and 2 bases respectively, with 14 bases between them. CDR3 size: 15 residues. From germline, CDR1 is MNHEY and CDR2 SVGEGT. The CDR3 bases are TGTGCCAGCAGTCTAGACAGACCTAACACAGATACGCAGTATTTT. Amino acids: CASSLDRPNTDTQYF.

The chain carries TRBV5-4 and TRBJ2-7; D might be TRBD2 (6 bases). CDR1 SGHNT and CDR2 YYREEE come from the germline V gene (reference sequence). This CDR3 region has 14 residues. Trimming removed 0 bases from V and 3 bases from J, with 10 bases in between. In nucleotides, the CDR3 is TGTGCCAGCAGCTTGGCGGGACTGCACTACGAGCAGTACTTC. It is translated as CASSLAGLHYEQYF.

The J gene is TRBJ2-1, the V gene TRBV9; TRBD2 matches at 10 bases. This CDR3 spans 15 amino acids. Germline lookup yields CDR1 SGDLS and CDR2 YYNGEE. J lost 4 bases, V lost 0 bases, and 1 base had no gene match. The CDR3 nucleotides are TGTGCCAGCAGCGTAGAGGGACTAGCGTACAATGAGCAGTTCTTC. As protein: CASSVEGLAYNEQFF.

This rearrangement joins TRBV23-1 to TRBJ2-1; 7 positions agree with TRBD2. TRBV23-1 is placed among ORFs of uncertain function. The CDR3 runs to 16 residues. With 0 bases clipped from V and 0 bases from J, the junction kept 2 bases outside the gene matches. The CDR3 reads CASSQSRTSSYNEQFF. The DNA for the CDR3 is TGCGCCAGCAGTCAATCCCGGACTAGCTCCTACAATGAGCAGTTCTTC.

The genes are TRBV7-9 and TRBJ1-4; D is unresolved. The germline V gene has CDR1 SEHNR and CDR2 FQNEAQ (reference sequence). V was clipped by 1 base and J by 7 bases, with 7 bases between them. CDR3 length: 13 amino acids. The DNA of the CDR3 is TGTGCCAGCAGCTTAGGTGTCGGTGAAAAACTGTTTTTT. Translated, it gives CASSLGVGEKLFF.

In nucleotides, the CDR3 is TGTGCCAGCACCCCCCGGGGTACGTCCTACGAGCAGTACTTC. The encoded protein is CASTPRGTSYEQYF. The J gene is TRBJ2-7, the V gene TRBV7-2; tentatively, D is TRBD2 (5 bases). This CDR3 has 14 residues. CDR1 is SGHTA and CDR2 is FQGNSA in the germline V gene. Trimming pared 7 bases from V and 1 base from J, leaving 14 bases between.

The chain has TRBV7-2 and TRBJ2-3, with 12 bases lining up with TRBD2. With V trimmed by 5 bases and J by 1 base, 4 bases remained unmatched. Germline V gives CDR1 SGHTA, CDR2 FQGNSA. The CDR3 is 16 residues long. CDR3 coding DNA: TGTGCCAGCAGCGCACTAGCGGGGGGCGGCACAGATACGCAGTATTTT. Protein product: CASSALAGGGTDTQYF.

The chain uses TRBV28 and TRBJ2-5; tentative D call: TRBD1 (5 bases). The CDR3 extends over 14 amino acids. Germline CDR1 MDHEN, CDR2 SYDVKM. V gave up 6 bases and J gave up 5 bases, with 16 bases separating them. The CDR3 sequence is CASRLNRPGETQYF. In DNA form, the CDR3 reads TGTGCCAGCAGGCTTAACAGGCCCGGGGAGACCCAGTACTTC.

The chain joins TRBV5-1 to TRBJ2-1; D is unclear. Per the germline V gene, CDR1 is SGHRS and CDR2 is YFSETQ. The CDR3 loop spans 11 amino acids. The V gene lost 1 base and the J gene lost 9 bases, with 5 bases spanning the gap. The CDR3 is CASSLNGEQFF. Written as DNA, the CDR3 is TGCGCCAGCAGCTTGAACGGTGAGCAGTTCTTC. Together with reference TRBV5-1 and TRBJ2-1, the CDR3 gives the full variable domain: KAGVTQTPRYLIKTRGQQVTLSCSPISGHRSVSWYQQTPGQGLQFLFEYFSETQRNKGNFPGRFSGRQFSNSRSEMNVSTLELGDSALYLCASSLNGEQFFGPGTRLTVL.

The chain combines TRBV3-1 (or the pseudogene TRBV3-2) with TRBJ2-3; 13 bases agree with TRBD2. The CDR3 totals 17 residues. Germline trimming cut 4 bases from V and 6 bases from J; bases unmatched to any gene: 10. Germline CDR1 LGHDT, CDR2 YNNKEL (reference sequence). CDR3 in DNA: TGTGCCAGCAGCCGCGGGACTAGCGGGATGGGAATGGATACGCAGTATTTT. The encoded protein is CASSRGTSGMGMDTQYF.

In nucleotides, the CDR3 is TGTGCCAGTAGTAATTGGCCTGAAGCTTTCTTT. It translates to CASSNWPEAFF. The chain links TRBV19 to TRBJ1-1, with D hard to call. The CDR3 runs 11 residues. Trimming pared 4 bases from V and 6 bases from J, leaving 6 bases between. Germline V gives CDR1 LNHDA, CDR2 SQIVND (reference sequence).

This clone was observed once. The CDR3 region has the DNA TGTGCCAGCAGCGCTTGGAGGGACGACTATGGCTACACCTTC. Protein product: CASSAWRDDYGYTF. V and J are TRBV9 and TRBJ1-2; D may be TRBD1 (5 bases). The germline V gene encodes CDR1 SGDLS and CDR2 YYNGEE. The CDR3 has 14 amino acids. Trimming cost V 3 bases and J 3 bases, with 12 bases left between them. The whole variable domain, remainder taken from reference TRBV9 and TRBJ1-2, is DSGVTQTPKHLITATGQRVTLRCSPRSGDLSVYWYQQSLDQGLQFLIQYYNGEERAKGNILERFSAQQFPDLHSELNLSSLELGDSALYFCASSAWRDDYGYTFGSGTRLTVV.

The V call is TRBV24-1, the J call TRBJ1-2; perhaps TRBD1 as D (5 bases). Per the germline V gene, CDR1 is KGHDR and CDR2 is SFDVKD. Between the trimmed V and J ends, which lost 4 bases and 2 bases, there was a span of 19 bases. The CDR3 covers 17 residues. CDR3 residues: CATSDPRLSGGNYGYTF. DNA of the CDR3: TGTGCCACCAGTGACCCGAGGTTGTCGGGGGGGAACTATGGCTACACCTTC.